Shown below are 28 T cell receptor beta chains from a single sample sequenced in a study of brain T cells in children with intractable seizures. The data were produced by immunoSEQ multiplex PCR, yet TCRdb's version contains in-frame clones alone and is incomplete. The sample carries around 80,000 clones, about 93% recorded once. The specimen comprised peripheral blood, sampled at surgery. The receptor set was obtained from a girl aged 2-10 years with Rasmussen encephalitis and intractable seizures.

This CDR3 is CASSIDNTEAFF. The CDR3 nucleotides are TGTGCCAGCAGCATTGACAACACTGAAGCTTTCTTT. The chain joins TRBV5-4 to TRBJ1-1; D not resolved. CDR1 and CDR2 (germline): SGHNT, YYREEE (reference sequence). V was pared by 4 bases and J by 2 bases, with 6 bases between. The CDR3 totals 12 residues.

The chain uses TRBV6-2 or TRBV6-3 and TRBJ2-7; no clear D gene. This CDR3 has 16 amino acids. Germline loops: CDR1 MNHEY, CDR2 SVGEGT. V was pared by 2 bases and J by 4 bases, with 18 bases between. As DNA, the CDR3 is TGTGCCAGCAGTTACCCCCCTGACACAGCAAGGTACGAGCAGTACTTC. It translates to CASSYPPDTARYEQYF.

The rearrangement links TRBV4-1 to TRBJ2-1; tentatively, D is TRBD2 (6 bases). Germline V gene lookup returns CDR1 MGHRA and CDR2 YSYEKL. Trimming pared 4 bases from V and 7 bases from J, leaving 23 bases between. The CDR3 runs 17 residues. In nucleotides, the CDR3 is TGCGCCAGCAGCCGGAGTCTAAACAGCGGGTTTGGTAATGAGCAGTTCTTC. The encoded protein is CASSRSLNSGFGNEQFF.

The gene calls are TRBV27 and TRBJ1-6; 10 bases are shared with TRBD1. CDR3 length: 18 residues. The J segment lost 6 bases and the V segment lost 5 bases, leaving 13 bases of the junction unmatched. Germline V gene lookup returns CDR1 MNHEY and CDR2 SMNVEV (reference sequence). The CDR3, as DNA: TGTGCCAGCAGTGACACGGACAGGGGGGAAGCGATTAATTCACCCCTCCACTTT. As protein: CASSDTDRGEAINSPLHF.

The V call is TRBV28, the J call TRBJ1-2; D is possibly TRBD1 (6 bases). Trimming cost V 5 bases and J 1 base, with 17 bases left between them. Germline-derived CDR1 and CDR2 are MDHEN and SYDVKM. CDR3 length: 16 residues. DNA for the CDR3: TGTGCCAGCAGTCCCTTACCCCCACAGGGTAACTATGGCTACACCTTC. Translation gives CASSPLPPQGNYGYTF.

This clone was detected once. The chain carries TRBV6-5 and TRBJ2-7, with 10 bases lining up with TRBD1. The V and J ends lost 7 bases and 5 bases, in that order; junction bases with no gene match: 8. The germline V gene encodes CDR1 MNHEY and CDR2 SVGAGI. The CDR3 length is 14 residues. In DNA, the CDR3 is TGTGCCAGCACCCTGGGACAGGGGATCGACGAGCAGTACTTC. Translated, it gives CASTLGQGIDEQYF.

Only one count was recorded for this clone. This rearrangement joins TRBV10-1 to TRBJ2-2; no definite D call. V dropped 2 bases and J dropped 4 bases, with 5 bases sitting between them. This CDR3 has 13 residues. Germline values: CDR1 WNHNN, CDR2 SYGVQD (reference sequence). The CDR3 is CASSENPTGELFF. CDR3 bases: TGCGCCAGCAGTGAGAACCCCACCGGGGAGCTGTTTTTT.

Points on this clone: The same CDR3 also results from other DNA sequences found in this sample. The chain has TRBV18 and TRBJ2-5; the D is unclear. Germline V gene lookup returns CDR1 KGHSH and CDR2 LQKENI. The V gene lost 6 bases and the J gene lost 1 base, with 9 bases spanning the gap. The CDR3 runs to 13 residues. The CDR3 is CASSRSPQETQYF. CDR3 nucleotides: TGTGCCAGCTCCCGCTCCCCCCAAGAGACCCAGTACTTC.

The chain links TRBV7-9 to TRBJ2-5; D unclear. The V end lost 5 bases, the J end lost 2 bases, and 12 bases lay between the germline ends. CDR3 length equals 14 residues. Looked up from germline, CDR1 is SEHNR and CDR2 is FQNEAQ (reference sequence). The CDR3 DNA reads as TGTGCCAGCAGCCCCGGACGGCAGCAAGAGACCCAGTACTTC. This encodes CASSPGRQQETQYF. Full variable domain (outside the CDR3, taken from reference TRBV7-9 and TRBJ2-5): DTGVSQNPRHKITKRGQNVTFRCDPISEHNRLYWYRQTLGQGPEFLTYFQNEAQLEKSRLLSDRFSAERPKGSFSTLEIQRTEQGDSAMYLCASSPGRQQETQYFGPGTRLLVL.

This rearrangement joins TRBV7-9 to TRBJ2-7; D possibly corresponds to TRBD1 (6 bases). CDR3 size: 13 residues. Per germline, CDR1 SEHNR and CDR2 FQNEAQ (reference sequence). Trimming removed 5 bases from V and 5 bases from J, with 13 bases in between. CDR3 coding DNA: TGTGCCAGCAGCGACAGGCAAAGGCACGAGCAGTACTTC. Translating gives CASSDRQRHEQYF.

The chain employs TRBV4-1 and TRBJ2-1; 8 positions agree with TRBD2. The V gene's germline CDR1 is MGHRA and CDR2 YSYEKL. This CDR3 is built from 16 residues. With V trimmed by 4 bases and J by 5 bases, 10 bases remained unmatched. CDR3 nucleotides: TGCGCCAGCAGCCTGTCCCAGCGGGAGTTCGACAATGAGCAGTTCTTC. Translation: CASSLSQREFDNEQFF.

This chain uses TRBV6-5 with TRBJ1-6; 8 bases fit TRBD1. Looked up from germline, CDR1 is MNHEY and CDR2 is SVGAGI. After removal of 6 bases from V and 4 bases from J, the junction contained 2 bases not matched to a gene. The CDR3 has 14 residues. In nucleotides, the CDR3 is TGTGCCAGCAGAAGACAGGGGTATAATTCACCCCTCCACTTT. Translation gives CASRRQGYNSPLHF.

This clone was counted once. The chain couples TRBV10-3 to TRBJ2-5; 7 nucleotides align to TRBD1. CDR1 is ENHRY and CDR2 is SYGVKD in the germline V gene. The J segment lost 3 bases and the V segment lost 0 bases, leaving 13 bases of the junction unmatched. The CDR3 spans 18 residues. CDR3 DNA: TGTGCCATCAGTGAGTCGCTCTACCCCGGGACAGAAAAAGAGACCCAGTACTTC. Translation gives CAISESLYPGTEKETQYF.

This clone was counted once. The chain joins TRBV5-4 to TRBJ2-6; no clear D. There are 17 residues in the CDR3. Trimming removed 1 base from V and 0 bases from J, with 11 bases in between. CDR1 is SGHNT and CDR2 is YYREEE in the germline V gene (reference sequence). This chain's CDR3 is CASSLLGSVSGANVLTF. CDR3 DNA: TGTGCCAGCAGCTTGCTGGGCAGTGTCTCTGGGGCCAACGTCCTGACTTTC.

The chain uses TRBV28 and TRBJ2-7; perhaps D is TRBD1 or TRBD2 (5 bases each). Per the germline V gene, CDR1 is MDHEN and CDR2 is SYDVKM. The CDR3 length is 14 residues. Trimming cost V 10 bases and J 2 bases, with 18 bases left between them. CDR3 residues: CATAVGTPTYEQYF. The CDR3 coding sequence is TGTGCCACAGCGGTGGGGACGCCAACCTACGAGCAGTACTTC.

The chain joins TRBV12-3 or TRBV12-4 to TRBJ2-5; D unclear. V was shortened by 8 bases and J by 4 bases, with 8 bases between the two germline ends. The CDR3 covers 11 residues. In DNA form, the CDR3 reads TGTGCCAGCTCTTTAAGAGAGACCCAGTACTTC. Amino acids: CASSLRETQYF.

CDR3 residues: CASSPRAPDSTGNTIYF. The CDR3 nucleotides read TGTGCCAGCTCACCACGAGCCCCGGACTCCACTGGAAACACCATATATTTT. The chain carries TRBV18 and TRBJ1-3; no firm D call. The V and J ends lost 1 base and 2 bases respectively, with 15 bases between them. This CDR3 has 17 residues. CDR1 is KGHSH, CDR2 LQKENI, per germline.

The J gene is TRBJ1-4, the V gene TRBV5-1; D may be TRBD1 (5 bases). This CDR3 has 15 residues. CDR1 is SGHRS, CDR2 YFSETQ, per germline. Trimming removed 2 bases from V and 3 bases from J, with 11 bases in between. The CDR3 DNA is TGCGCCAGCAGCTTCAATCTGGGGGCTAATGAAAAACTGTTTTTT. Translated, it gives CASSFNLGANEKLFF.

This chain connects TRBV29-1 to TRBJ2-7; 14 bases line up with TRBD2. The CDR3 sequence is 17 residues long. Unmatched junction bases numbered 8, after V lost 3 bases and J lost 1 base. CDR1 SQVTM and CDR2 ANQGSEA come from the germline V gene. The CDR3 region is CSVEGAGTSGRSYEQYF. The CDR3 DNA reads as TGCAGCGTTGAGGGCGCCGGGACTAGCGGGAGATCCTACGAGCAGTACTTC.

The chain uses TRBV19 and TRBJ1-1; D not certain. Germline assignment: CDR1 LNHDA and CDR2 SQIVND (reference sequence). V was shortened by 3 bases and J by 0 bases, with 5 bases between the two germline ends. The CDR3 is made up of 13 amino acids. The DNA of the CDR3 is TGTGCCAGTAGTATGTCTGTGAACACTGAAGCTTTCTTT. This gives the protein CASSMSVNTEAFF.

CDR3 sequence: CASSSALLGHYNYGYTF. For the CDR3, the DNA is TGTGCCAGCAGCTCCGCCCTATTGGGACATTATAACTATGGCTACACCTTC. The chain uses TRBV7-9 and TRBJ1-2, with D possibly TRBD1 on 6 matching bases. The CDR3 runs to 17 residues. V lost 4 bases and J 1 base, leaving 19 bases between the germline ends. Germline V gene lookup returns CDR1 SEHNR and CDR2 FQNEAQ (reference sequence).

The J gene is TRBJ1-5, the V gene TRBV6-4, with D unclear. The V and J ends lost 6 bases and 2 bases respectively, with 26 bases between them. The length of the CDR3 is 19 residues. The germline V gene has CDR1 MRHNA and CDR2 SNTAGT. The CDR3 here is CASSAEETIGGSGNQPQHF. CDR3 DNA sequence: TGTGCCAGCAGCGCCGAAGAGACCATCGGTGGTAGTGGCAATCAGCCCCAGCATTTT.

The CDR3 sequence: CASSFGPGSTEAFF. The CDR3 DNA follows: TGTGCCAGCAGTTTCGGTCCGGGGAGTACTGAAGCTTTCTTT. The chain recombines TRBV27 with TRBJ1-1; no firm D call. CDR1 is MNHEY, CDR2 SMNVEV, per germline (reference sequence). The V and J ends lost 3 bases and 5 bases respectively, with 13 bases between them. This CDR3 is built from 14 residues.

The chain carries TRBV3-1 (or the pseudogene TRBV3-2) and TRBJ2-2, with D unclear. Deletions cut 1 base from V and 10 bases from J, with 7 bases between. From germline, CDR1 is LGHDT and CDR2 YNNKEL (reference sequence). The length of the CDR3 is 12 residues. This CDR3 is CASSQGVLELFF. CDR3 sequence (DNA): TGTGCCAGCAGCCAAGGCGTGCTGGAGCTGTTTTTT.

This clone was counted once. The chain carries TRBV12-3 or TRBV12-4 and TRBJ2-7; D gene unclear. The CDR3 covers 12 residues. V shed 6 bases and J shed 6 bases, with 12 bases lying between them. CDR3 region: CASSIHKGEQYF. Here the CDR3 DNA reads TGTGCCAGCAGCATTCATAAGGGCGAGCAGTACTTC.

The V and J genes are TRBV6-5 and TRBJ1-2; D not resolved. The CDR3 extends over 13 amino acids. The V gene's germline CDR1 is MNHEY and CDR2 SVGAGI. Trimming cost V 3 bases and J 4 bases, with 9 bases left between them. The CDR3 protein is CASSYSDRYGYTF. Written as DNA, the CDR3 is TGTGCCAGCAGTTATTCCGACCGCTATGGCTACACCTTC.

The rearrangement joins TRBV5-1 to TRBJ1-2; D possibly corresponds to TRBD1 (6 bases). Between the trimmed V and J ends, which lost 4 bases and 6 bases, there was a span of 22 bases. Germline values: CDR1 SGHRS, CDR2 YFSETQ. This CDR3 comprises 16 residues. CDR3: CASSKDGGHYRDGYTF. In nucleotides, the CDR3 is TGCGCCAGCAGCAAGGATGGGGGGCATTATCGAGATGGCTACACCTTC.

The V call is TRBV9, the J call TRBJ2-7; TRBD1 matches 11 bases. J was trimmed by 5 bases and V by 0 bases; bases with no gene match: 1. CDR1 is SGDLS and CDR2 is YYNGEE in the germline V gene. The CDR3 totals 14 residues. The CDR3 DNA reads as TGTGCCAGCAGCGTAGAGGGACAGGGGGACGAGCAGTACTTC. As protein: CASSVEGQGDEQYF.